The entry that follows covers one T cell receptor beta chain sequence. The entry originates in a study of shared clonotypes between healthy human individuals. Germline CDR1 and CDR2: MNHNS and SASEGT. The CDR3 totals 15 residues. V was cut by 0 bases and J by 6 bases, with 15 bases left in between. TCRdb's table, derived via immunoSEQ multiplex PCR, lists solely in-frame clones and lacks some. Counted here are 2 million or so clones, 85% to 95% occurring once; the ten biggest clones make up 0.13%. The rearrangement joins TRBV6-1 to TRBJ2-7; D possibly corresponds to TRBD1 (6 bases). Sequencing was performed on naive CD4+ T cells sorted from blood. Sample subset: CD45RA+ positively selected. The TCR comes from a man between 18 and 29 years old in good health. DNA of the CDR3: TGTGCCAGCAGTGAAGCTGGGGGCCGGTTCTCCGAGCAGTACTTC. It encodes CASSEAGGRFSEQYF.